This TCR beta chain was captured in a study of OX40 agonist ivuxolimab in advanced cancers. Looking at the study overall: Ivuxolimab, an antibody acting as an agonist of OX40 (CD134), was used to treat patients. Earlier treatment with anti-PD-1, anti-PD-L1 or anti-CTLA-4 was permitted, and less than 50% had received some. Findings of the study overall: In the 0.1 to 3.0 mg/kg range, CD4+ and CD8+ blood T cells had expanded clonally by week 6.

On this clone: Antigen unknown.

Autoimmune disease history or systemic immunosuppression meant exclusion. Sequenced by immunoSEQ multiplex PCR; TCRdb stores in-frame clones only, minus some. The table has 95,000 to 100,000 clones, just under 85% seen once. This CDR3 comprises 14 residues. V trimming: 6 bases; J trimming: 5 bases; junction bases outside the gene matches: 9. Per germline, CDR1 MDHEN and CDR2 SYDVKM. Sequencing used CD4+ or CD8+ T cells sorted from blood, obtained in a trial of the OX40 agonist ivuxolimab. The rearrangement uses TRBV28 and TRBJ1-1; 7 bases agree with TRBD1. The source is an adult with an advanced solid tumor such as melanoma, head and neck, liver or kidney cancer. CDR3 DNA sequence: TGTGCCAGCAGCACCAGGGGACAGTGGACTGAAGCTTTCTTT. This encodes CASSTRGQWTEAFF.